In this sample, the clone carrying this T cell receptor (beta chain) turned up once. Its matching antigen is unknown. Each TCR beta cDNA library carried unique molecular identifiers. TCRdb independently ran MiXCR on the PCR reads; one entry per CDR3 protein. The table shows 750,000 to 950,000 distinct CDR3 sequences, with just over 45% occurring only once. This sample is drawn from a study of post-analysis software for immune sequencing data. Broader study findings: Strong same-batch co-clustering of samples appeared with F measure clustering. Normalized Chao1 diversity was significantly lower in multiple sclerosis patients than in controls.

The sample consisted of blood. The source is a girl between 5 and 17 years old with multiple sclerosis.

The CDR3 protein is CASSSSGKNEQFF. The CDR3 nucleotides are TGTGCCAGCAGCTCTAGCGGGAAGAATGAGCAGTTCTTC. The chain couples TRBV7-8 to TRBJ2-1; 9 positions match TRBD2. The germline V gene encodes CDR1 SGHVS and CDR2 FQNEAQ. CDR3 length equals 13 residues. V dropped 4 bases and J dropped 7; count of bases not matched to a gene: 2.